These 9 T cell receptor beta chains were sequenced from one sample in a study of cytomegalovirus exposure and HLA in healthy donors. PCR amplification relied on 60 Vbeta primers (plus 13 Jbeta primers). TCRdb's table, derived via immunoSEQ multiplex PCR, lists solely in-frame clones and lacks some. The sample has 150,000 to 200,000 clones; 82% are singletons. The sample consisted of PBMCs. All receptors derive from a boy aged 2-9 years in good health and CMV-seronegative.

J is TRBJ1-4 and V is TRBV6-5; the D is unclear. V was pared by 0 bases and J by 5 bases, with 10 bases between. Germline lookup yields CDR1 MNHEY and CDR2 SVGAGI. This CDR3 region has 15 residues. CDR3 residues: CASSYSLPSNEKLFF. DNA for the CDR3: TGTGCCAGCAGTTACTCACTTCCTTCGAATGAAAAACTGTTTTTT.

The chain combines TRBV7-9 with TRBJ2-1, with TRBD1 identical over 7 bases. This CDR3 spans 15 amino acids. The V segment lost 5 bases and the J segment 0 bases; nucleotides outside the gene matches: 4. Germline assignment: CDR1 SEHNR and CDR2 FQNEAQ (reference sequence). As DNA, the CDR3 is TGTGCCAGCAGCACCCGGGACAGCTCCTACAATGAGCAGTTCTTC. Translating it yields CASSTRDSSYNEQFF.

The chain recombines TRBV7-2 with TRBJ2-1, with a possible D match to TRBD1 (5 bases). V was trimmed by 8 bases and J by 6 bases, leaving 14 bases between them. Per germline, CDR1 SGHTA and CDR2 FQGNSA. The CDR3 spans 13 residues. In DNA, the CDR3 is TGTGCCAGCGGGGTAGGGGCCCCCAATGAGCAGTTCTTC. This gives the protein CASGVGAPNEQFF.

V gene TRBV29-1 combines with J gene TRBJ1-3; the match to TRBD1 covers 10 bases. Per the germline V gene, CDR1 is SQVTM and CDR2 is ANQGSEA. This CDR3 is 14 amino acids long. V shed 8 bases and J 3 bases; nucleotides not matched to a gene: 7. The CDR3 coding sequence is TGCAGCATAAGGACAGGGGGATTTGGAAACACCATATATTTT. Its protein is CSIRTGGFGNTIYF.

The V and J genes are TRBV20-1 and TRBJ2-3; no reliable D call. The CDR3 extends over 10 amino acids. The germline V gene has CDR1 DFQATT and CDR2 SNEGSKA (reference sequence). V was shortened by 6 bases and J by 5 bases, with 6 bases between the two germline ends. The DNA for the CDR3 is TGCAGTGCCGCAGGAGATACGCAGTATTTT. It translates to CSAAGDTQYF.

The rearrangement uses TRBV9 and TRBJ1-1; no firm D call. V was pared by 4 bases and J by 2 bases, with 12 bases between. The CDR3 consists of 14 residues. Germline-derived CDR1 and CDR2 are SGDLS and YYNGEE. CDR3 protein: CASSPSARNTEAFF. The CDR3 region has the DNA TGTGCCAGCAGCCCAAGCGCCCGCAACACTGAAGCTTTCTTT.

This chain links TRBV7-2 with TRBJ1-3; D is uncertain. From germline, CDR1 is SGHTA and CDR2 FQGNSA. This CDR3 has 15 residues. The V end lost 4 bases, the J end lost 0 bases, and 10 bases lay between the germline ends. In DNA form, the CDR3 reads TGTGCCAGCAGCTCTTACCTGAGCTCTGGAAACACCATATATTTT. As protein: CASSSYLSSGNTIYF.

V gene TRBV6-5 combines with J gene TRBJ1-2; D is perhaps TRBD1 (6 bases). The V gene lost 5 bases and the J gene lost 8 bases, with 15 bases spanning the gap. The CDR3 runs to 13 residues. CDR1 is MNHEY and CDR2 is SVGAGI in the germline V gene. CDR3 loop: CASSLQGFRGYTF. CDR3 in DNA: TGTGCCAGCAGTCTACAGGGCTTTCGGGGCTACACCTTC.

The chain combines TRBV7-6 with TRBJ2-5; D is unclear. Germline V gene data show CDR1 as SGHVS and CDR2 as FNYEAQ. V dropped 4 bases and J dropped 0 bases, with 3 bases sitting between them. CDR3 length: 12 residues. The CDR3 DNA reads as TGTGCCAGCAGCTCGTACCAAGAGACCCAGTACTTC. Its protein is CASSSYQETQYF.